This T cell receptor beta chain appears in the sequencing data of a study of cytomegalovirus exposure and HLA in healthy donors. This clone was detected only a few times. Its matching antigen is unknown. General study points: When the data were analyzed later, several of the most significant clusters appeared to be linked to common viral pathogens.

Vbeta (60) and Jbeta (13) primers were used in the PCR. Original processing methods: Roughly 11 million of the approximately 80 million unique TCR beta chains counted in a later analysis were shared. Measured with immunoSEQ multiplex PCR; TCRdb has only the in-frame clones, and not every one. V, J and clone size were drawn from that table, and D and trimming were deduced from the DNA. Of 100,000 to 150,000 clones detected, roughly 18% appear once; the ten largest clones hold around 2.6%. The germline gives CDR1 SGHRS, CDR2 YFSETQ. Trimming removed 4 bases from V and 0 bases from J, with 15 bases in between. The CDR3 has 16 residues.

The TCR sequence derives from a female donor in good health and CMV-seropositive. The sequenced sample was PBMCs. This rearrangement joins TRBV5-1 to TRBJ2-3; unclear D gene. CDR3 in DNA: TGCGCCAGCAGCACCTCCTGGAGCACTAGCACAGATACGCAGTATTTT. Protein sequence: CASSTSWSTSTDTQYF.